This record looks at one TCR beta chain sequence and its context. Its antigen is not yet known. No much larger clone exists at a distance of one base, and base qualities are not known. Unmatched junction bases come to 14, with V trimmed by 5 bases and J by 5 bases. CDR1 and CDR2 (SGHTA, FQGNSA) derive from the germline V gene. The CDR3 holds 18 amino acids from the cysteine to the phenylalanine. Kept here is only the CDR3 DNA, which spans 54 bases and is read in frame from base 1. The entry originates in a study of shared T cell receptors in the human thymus (dated by TCRdb to the early 2020s). For the study in its entirety: The study investigated the way shared, self-reactive T-cell receptor alpha chains are produced in the human thymus.

Preparation of the library involved the immunoSEQ multiplex PCR assay. In TCRdb, the immuneACCESS table is reduced to in-frame sequences with V and J assigned. These tables do not hold every clone; where another copy was compared, an unresolved V gene accounts for under half, and the others remain unexplained. For this sample the table gives hundreds of thousands of clones, of which 95% were detected only once. The ten top clones hold roughly 0.021% of the sample. The sequence derives from a human donor. The sequence links TRBV7-2 to TRBJ2-5, with 13 bases matching TRBD2. Material for sequencing was thymocytes. The bases read TGTGCCAGCAGCCCGCGATCCGGACTAGCGGGAGTCGGGGAGACCCAGTACTTC. Its protein reads: CASSPRSGLAGVGETQYF.